This T cell receptor (beta chain) emerged from a study of CD8 T cells in Susac syndrome. Reverse transcription used about 0.5 to 1 ug RNA and random hexamers. MiXCR, applied by TCRdb to the immunoSEQ multiplex PCR reads, yields one record per CDR3 protein. The repertoire includes approximately 190,000 distinct CDR3 sequences, around 93% of them detected once, and approximately 0.15% sits in the top ten. The germline V gene encodes CDR1 DFQATT and CDR2 SNEGSKA (reference sequence). Trimming removed 6 bases at V and 7 bases at J, with 14 bases between. The CDR3 length is 12 residues. The V and J genes are TRBV20-1 and TRBJ2-3; D is undetermined. The TCR comes from a human donor with Susac syndrome. Sequenced sample: CD8+ T cells from PBMCs. The CDR3 DNA reads TGCAGTGCGCGTATTGGGGAATATACGCAGTATTTT. The encoded protein is CSARIGEYTQYF.